A selection of T cell receptor beta chains follows, all from one sample in a study of cytomegalovirus exposure and HLA in healthy donors. Sequencing was performed with immunoSEQ multiplex PCR; in TCRdb, only in-frame clones are kept and a portion is missing. Altogether some 130,000 clones are present, around four fifths being singletons, with the ten largest covering around 8.1%. Input material: PBMCs. Every receptor here comes from a woman aged 50 to 65 in good health and CMV-seropositive. CDR3s include the opening cysteine and the closing phenylalanine or tryptophan. D genes are given only for firm matches. Some rows mark clone size as missing; the rest say once, few, many or name a class of expanded clone.

j_call: TRBJ2-7
clone_size: NA
d_call: NA
v_call: TRBV5-4
cdr3_aa: CASSNVLGKQYF
cdr3_nt: TGTGCCAGCAGCAACGTTCTAGGCAAGCAGTACTTC

j_call: TRBJ1-1
clone_size: NA
d_call: NA
v_call: TRBV19
cdr3_aa: CASSSRGAEAFF
cdr3_nt: TGTGCCAGTAGTAGCAGGGGTGCTGAAGCTTTCTTT

j_call: TRBJ2-1
clone_size: NA
d_call: NA
v_call: TRBV18
cdr3_aa: CASSPPAGDNEQFF
cdr3_nt: TGTGCCAGCTCACCACCGGCAGGGGATAATGAGCAGTTCTTC

j_call: TRBJ1-5
clone_size: NA
d_call: NA
v_call: TRBV5-1
cdr3_aa: CASSLDRYQPQHF
cdr3_nt: TGCGCCAGCAGCTTGGACAGGTATCAGCCCCAGCATTTT

j_call: TRBJ2-5
clone_size: once
d_call: TRBD1
v_call: TRBV30
cdr3_aa: CAWSRDSVETQYF
cdr3_nt: TGTGCCTGGAGCCGGGACAGTGTGGAGACCCAGTACTTC

j_call: TRBJ2-4
clone_size: NA
d_call: TRBD1
v_call: TRBV9
cdr3_aa: CASSPEQGAGVSQYF
cdr3_nt: TGTGCCAGCAGCCCGGAACAGGGGGCAGGGGTTAGTCAGTACTTC

j_call: TRBJ2-7
clone_size: NA
d_call: NA
v_call: TRBV6-6
cdr3_aa: CASSYSSGAYEQYF
cdr3_nt: TGTGCCAGCAGTTACTCGAGTGGTGCCTACGAGCAGTACTTC

j_call: TRBJ2-3
clone_size: NA
d_call: TRBD2
v_call: TRBV4-3
cdr3_aa: CASSQGLARTDTQYF
cdr3_nt: TGCGCCAGCAGCCAAGGACTAGCCCGCACAGATACGCAGTATTTT

j_call: TRBJ2-7
clone_size: few
d_call: NA
v_call: TRBV6-5
cdr3_aa: CASRIERAYEQYF
cdr3_nt: TGTGCCAGCAGAATAGAGCGGGCCTACGAGCAGTACTTC

j_call: TRBJ1-1
clone_size: NA
d_call: NA
v_call: TRBV19
cdr3_aa: CASRVGRETLKAFF
cdr3_nt: TGTGCCAGTAGGGTCGGGCGGGAGACACTGAAAGCTTTCTTT

j_call: TRBJ2-1
clone_size: few
d_call: TRBD2
v_call: TRBV19
cdr3_aa: CASSKRTSGYNEQFF
cdr3_nt: TGTGCCAGTAGTAAGAGGACTAGCGGGTACAATGAGCAGTTCTTC

j_call: TRBJ2-1
clone_size: NA
d_call: NA
v_call: TRBV7-3
cdr3_aa: CASSPPGSSYNEQFF
cdr3_nt: TGTGCCAGCAGTCCCCCGGGTAGCTCCTACAATGAGCAGTTCTTC

j_call: TRBJ1-4
clone_size: few
d_call: NA
v_call: TRBV5-6
cdr3_aa: CASSYRTGIGGEKLFF
cdr3_nt: TGTGCCAGCAGCTATCGCACAGGGATCGGTGGGGAAAAACTGTTTTTT

j_call: TRBJ2-5
clone_size: NA
d_call: NA
v_call: TRBV6-1
cdr3_aa: CASSARARGETQYF
cdr3_nt: TGTGCCAGCAGTGCCCGGGCCCGGGGAGAGACCCAGTACTTC

j_call: TRBJ1-5
clone_size: NA
d_call: NA
v_call: TRBV27
cdr3_aa: CASSFTGLGRGSNQPQHF
cdr3_nt: TGTGCCAGCAGTTTCACCGGCCTAGGGAGGGGTAGCAATCAGCCCCAGCATTTT

j_call: TRBJ2-1
clone_size: NA
d_call: TRBD2
v_call: TRBV6-5
cdr3_aa: CASSLAGSYNEQFF
cdr3_nt: TGTGCCAGCAGTTTAGCGGGATCCTACAATGAGCAGTTCTTC

j_call: TRBJ1-1
clone_size: NA
d_call: NA
v_call: TRBV7-8
cdr3_aa: CASSLAYTGSTEAFF
cdr3_nt: TGTGCCAGCAGCTTAGCGTATACGGGTTCCACTGAAGCTTTCTTT

j_call: TRBJ2-7
clone_size: NA
d_call: TRBD1
v_call: TRBV6-4
cdr3_aa: CASSERPGQTYEQYF
cdr3_nt: TGTGCCAGCAGTGAACGCCCGGGACAGACCTACGAGCAGTACTTC

j_call: TRBJ1-4
clone_size: NA
d_call: NA
v_call: TRBV21-1
cdr3_aa: CASTRTREKLFF
cdr3_nt: TGTGCCAGCACCCGGACACGCGAAAAACTGTTTTTT

j_call: TRBJ2-7
clone_size: NA
d_call: NA
v_call: TRBV27
cdr3_aa: CASSLGQTYEQYF
cdr3_nt: TGTGCCAGCAGTTTAGGACAGACCTACGAGCAGTACTTC

j_call: TRBJ1-2
clone_size: NA
d_call: TRBD1
v_call: TRBV4-1
cdr3_aa: CASSPGTDFYGYTF
cdr3_nt: TGCGCCAGCAGCCCGGGGACAGATTTTTATGGCTACACCTTC

j_call: TRBJ2-7
clone_size: NA
d_call: TRBD2
v_call: TRBV30
cdr3_aa: CAWSRWEGSYEQYF
cdr3_nt: TGTGCCTGGAGTCGGTGGGAGGGCTCCTACGAGCAGTACTTC

j_call: TRBJ1-2
clone_size: few
d_call: NA
v_call: TRBV2
cdr3_aa: CASSRTDYGYTF
cdr3_nt: TGTGCCAGCAGCCGGACAGACTATGGCTACACCTTC

j_call: TRBJ2-2
clone_size: NA
d_call: NA
v_call: TRBV6-1
cdr3_aa: CASGDPQGRGGTGELFF
cdr3_nt: TGTGCCAGCGGTGACCCTCAAGGGAGGGGGGGAACCGGGGAGCTGTTTTTT

j_call: TRBJ2-5
clone_size: NA
d_call: NA
v_call: TRBV5-1
cdr3_aa: CASSVTAGSETQYF
cdr3_nt: TGCGCCAGCAGCGTGACGGCGGGGTCGGAGACCCAGTACTTC

j_call: TRBJ2-3
clone_size: NA
d_call: NA
v_call: TRBV30
cdr3_aa: CAWSVSLASIDTQYF
cdr3_nt: TGTGCCTGGAGTGTATCTCTAGCAAGCATAGATACGCAGTATTTT

j_call: TRBJ2-7
clone_size: once
d_call: NA
v_call: TRBV10-3
cdr3_aa: CAINGGTTYEQYF
cdr3_nt: TGTGCCATCAATGGCGGGACCACCTACGAGCAGTACTTC

j_call: TRBJ2-3
clone_size: NA
d_call: TRBD2
v_call: TRBV13
cdr3_aa: CASSLQLAATDTQYF
cdr3_nt: TGTGCCAGCAGCTTACAACTAGCGGCCACAGATACGCAGTATTTT

j_call: TRBJ2-4
clone_size: once
d_call: NA
v_call: TRBV10-1
cdr3_aa: CASSRSGQGEVQYF
cdr3_nt: TGCGCCAGCAGCCGATCAGGACAAGGAGAGGTTCAGTACTTC

j_call: TRBJ2-1
clone_size: NA
d_call: TRBD1
v_call: TRBV5-1
cdr3_aa: CASSTPLGQGAEEQFF
cdr3_nt: TGCGCCAGCAGCACACCCCTGGGACAGGGGGCGGAAGAGCAGTTCTTC

j_call: TRBJ1-1
clone_size: NA
d_call: NA
v_call: TRBV5-1
cdr3_aa: CASSLAKGGDDREAFF
cdr3_nt: TGCGCCAGCAGCTTGGCCAAAGGGGGTGACGACCGGGAAGCTTTCTTT

j_call: TRBJ2-7
clone_size: once
d_call: NA
v_call: TRBV7-2
cdr3_aa: CASSLALPPYEQYF
cdr3_nt: TGTGCCAGCAGCTTAGCACTCCCTCCCTACGAGCAGTACTTC

j_call: TRBJ1-2
clone_size: once
d_call: NA
v_call: TRBV5-1
cdr3_aa: CASSLFVTGGANYGYTF
cdr3_nt: TGCGCCAGCAGCTTGTTCGTGACAGGCGGCGCTAACTATGGCTACACCTTC

j_call: TRBJ2-7
clone_size: NA
d_call: NA
v_call: TRBV18
cdr3_aa: CASRSGDEQYF
cdr3_nt: TGTGCCAGCCGGTCCGGGGACGAGCAGTACTTC

j_call: TRBJ1-2
clone_size: NA
d_call: NA
v_call: TRBV2
cdr3_aa: CASSVQERGGYTF
cdr3_nt: TGTGCCAGCAGCGTACAGGAGCGGGGTGGCTACACCTTC

j_call: TRBJ2-4
clone_size: once
d_call: TRBD1
v_call: TRBV19
cdr3_aa: CASSDDRGRNIQYF
cdr3_nt: TGTGCCAGTAGTGACGACAGGGGGCGAAACATTCAGTACTTC

j_call: TRBJ2-2
clone_size: few
d_call: NA
v_call: TRBV27
cdr3_aa: CASRWGRNTGELFF
cdr3_nt: TGTGCCAGCAGGTGGGGGCGGAACACCGGGGAGCTGTTTTTT

j_call: TRBJ1-4
clone_size: NA
d_call: NA
v_call: TRBV15
cdr3_aa: CATSRGGGSHEKLFF
cdr3_nt: TGTGCCACCAGCAGAGGAGGGGGTAGCCATGAAAAACTGTTTTTT

j_call: TRBJ1-5
clone_size: NA
d_call: NA
v_call: TRBV6-4
cdr3_aa: CASSDRNNTGQVGYRSLSNQPQHF
cdr3_nt: TGTGCCAGCAGTGACCGAAATAATACAGGCCAGGTAGGCTATCGGTCCCTAAGCAATCAGCCCCAGCATTTT

j_call: TRBJ1-1
clone_size: once
d_call: TRBD1
v_call: TRBV28
cdr3_aa: CASSPTGTGTTEAFF
cdr3_nt: TGTGCCAGCAGTCCGACCGGGACAGGGACAACTGAAGCTTTCTTT

j_call: TRBJ1-5
clone_size: NA
d_call: TRBD1
v_call: TRBV18
cdr3_aa: CASRGQRDQPQHF
cdr3_nt: TGTGCCAGCCGGGGACAGAGGGATCAGCCCCAGCATTTT

j_call: TRBJ2-7
clone_size: NA
d_call: NA
v_call: TRBV6-5
cdr3_aa: CASSYGGRSVREQYF
cdr3_nt: TGTGCCAGCAGTTACGGGGGCAGGTCCGTACGCGAGCAGTACTTC

j_call: TRBJ1-1
clone_size: NA
d_call: NA
v_call: TRBV7-2
cdr3_aa: CASSSQSPFLNTEAFF
cdr3_nt: TGTGCCAGCAGCTCACAGTCCCCCTTTTTGAACACTGAAGCTTTCTTT

j_call: TRBJ1-1
clone_size: NA
d_call: TRBD1
v_call: TRBV6-6
cdr3_aa: CASRVGTGVTEAFF
cdr3_nt: TGTGCCAGCAGGGTCGGAACAGGGGTCACTGAAGCTTTCTTT

j_call: TRBJ2-6
clone_size: NA
d_call: TRBD1
v_call: TRBV9
cdr3_aa: CASSPGGTGANVLTF
cdr3_nt: TGTGCCAGCAGCCCAGGGGGCACTGGGGCCAACGTCCTGACTTTC

j_call: TRBJ1-2
clone_size: NA
d_call: NA
v_call: TRBV5-4
cdr3_aa: CASSPKGETLTYGYTF
cdr3_nt: TGTGCCAGCAGCCCCAAGGGAGAGACTTTAACCTATGGCTACACCTTC

j_call: TRBJ2-5
clone_size: NA
d_call: NA
v_call: TRBV25-1
cdr3_aa: CASGTGGEETQYF
cdr3_nt: TGTGCCAGCGGAACAGGGGGGGAAGAGACCCAGTACTTC

j_call: TRBJ1-6
clone_size: NA
d_call: TRBD1
v_call: TRBV6-5
cdr3_aa: CASRLSGGYNSPLHF
cdr3_nt: TGTGCCAGCAGACTCTCAGGGGGTTATAATTCACCCCTCCACTTT